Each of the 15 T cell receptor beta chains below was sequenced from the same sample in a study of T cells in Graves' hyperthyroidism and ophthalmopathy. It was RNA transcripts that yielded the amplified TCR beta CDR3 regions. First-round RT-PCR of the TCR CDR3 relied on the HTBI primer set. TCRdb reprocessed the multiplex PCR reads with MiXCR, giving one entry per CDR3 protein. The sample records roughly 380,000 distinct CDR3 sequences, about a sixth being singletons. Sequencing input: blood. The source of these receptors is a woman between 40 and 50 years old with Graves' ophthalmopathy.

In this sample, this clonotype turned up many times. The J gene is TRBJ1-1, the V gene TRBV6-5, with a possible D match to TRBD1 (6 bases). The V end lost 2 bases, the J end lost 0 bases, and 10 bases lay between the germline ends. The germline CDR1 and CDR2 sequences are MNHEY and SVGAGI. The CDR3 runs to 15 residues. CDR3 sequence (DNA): TGTGCCAGCAGTTACACAGGGCCCCTGAACACTGAAGCTTTCTTT. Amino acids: CASSYTGPLNTEAFF.

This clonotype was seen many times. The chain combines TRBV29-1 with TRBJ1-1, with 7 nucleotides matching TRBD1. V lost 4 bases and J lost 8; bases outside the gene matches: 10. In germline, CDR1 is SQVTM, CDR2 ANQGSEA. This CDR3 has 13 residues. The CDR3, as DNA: TGCAGCGTTGTGGAAGGGGGCCGGGGGGAAGCTTTCTTT. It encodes CSVVEGGRGEAFF.

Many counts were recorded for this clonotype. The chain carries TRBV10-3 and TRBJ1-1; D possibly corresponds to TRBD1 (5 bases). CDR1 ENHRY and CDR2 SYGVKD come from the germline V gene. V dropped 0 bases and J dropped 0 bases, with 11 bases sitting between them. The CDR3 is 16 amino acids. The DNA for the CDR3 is TGTGCCATCAGTGAGTCGAAGGGGTCGCTGAACACTGAAGCTTTCTTT. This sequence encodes CAISESKGSLNTEAFF.

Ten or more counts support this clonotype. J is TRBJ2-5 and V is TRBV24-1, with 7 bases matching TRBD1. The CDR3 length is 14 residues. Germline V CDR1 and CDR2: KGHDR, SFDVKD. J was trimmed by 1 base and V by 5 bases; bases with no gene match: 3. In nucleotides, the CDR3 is TGTGCCACCAGTGGAGGGGGCCTCCAAGAGACCCAGTACTTC. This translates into CATSGGGLQETQYF.

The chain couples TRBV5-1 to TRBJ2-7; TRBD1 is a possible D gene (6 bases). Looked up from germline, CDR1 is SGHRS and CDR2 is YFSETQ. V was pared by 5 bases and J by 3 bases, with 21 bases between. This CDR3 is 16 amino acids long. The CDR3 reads CASSPDGGGRGYEQYF. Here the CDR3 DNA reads TGCGCCAGCAGTCCGGACGGTGGCGGCAGGGGCTACGAGCAGTACTTC.

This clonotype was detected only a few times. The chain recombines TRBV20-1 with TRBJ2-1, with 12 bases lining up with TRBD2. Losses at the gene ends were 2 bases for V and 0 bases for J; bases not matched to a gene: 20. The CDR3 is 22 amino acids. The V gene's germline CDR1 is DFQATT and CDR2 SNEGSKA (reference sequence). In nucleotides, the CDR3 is TGCAGTGCTAGATTATTACGACCGACGCTAGCGGGAGGGCCCAGCTCCTACAATGAGCAGTTCTTC. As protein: CSARLLRPTLAGGPSSYNEQFF.

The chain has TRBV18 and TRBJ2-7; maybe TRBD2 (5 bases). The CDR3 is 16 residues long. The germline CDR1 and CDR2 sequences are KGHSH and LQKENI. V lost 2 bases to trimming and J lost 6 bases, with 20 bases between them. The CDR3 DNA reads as TGTGCCAGCTCACCAAGTTGGGGAGTAAGCAACGGCGAGCAGTACTTC. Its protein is CASSPSWGVSNGEQYF.

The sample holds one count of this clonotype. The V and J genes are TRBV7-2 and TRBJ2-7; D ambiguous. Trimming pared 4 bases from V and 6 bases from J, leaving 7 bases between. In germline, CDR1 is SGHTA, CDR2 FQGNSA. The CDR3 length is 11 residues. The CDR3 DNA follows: TGTGCCAGCAGCTCCGCTACCGAGCAGTACTTC. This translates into CASSSATEQYF.

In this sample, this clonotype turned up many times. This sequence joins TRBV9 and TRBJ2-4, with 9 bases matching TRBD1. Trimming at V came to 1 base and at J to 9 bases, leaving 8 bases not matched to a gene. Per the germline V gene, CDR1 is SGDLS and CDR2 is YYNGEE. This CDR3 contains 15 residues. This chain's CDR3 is CASSVSGQGMTIQYF. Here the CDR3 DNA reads TGTGCCAGCAGCGTATCGGGACAGGGTATGACCATTCAGTACTTC.

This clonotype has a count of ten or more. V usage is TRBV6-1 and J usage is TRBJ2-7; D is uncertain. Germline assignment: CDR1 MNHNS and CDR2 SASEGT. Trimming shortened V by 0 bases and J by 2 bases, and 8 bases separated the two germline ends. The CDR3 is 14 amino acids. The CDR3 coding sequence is TGTGCCAGCAGTGAAGCTTTGCCTACCTACGAGCAGTACTTC. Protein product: CASSEALPTYEQYF.

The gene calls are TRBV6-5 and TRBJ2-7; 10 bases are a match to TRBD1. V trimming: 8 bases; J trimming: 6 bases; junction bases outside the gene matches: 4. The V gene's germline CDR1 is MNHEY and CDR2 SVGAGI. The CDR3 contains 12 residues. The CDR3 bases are TGTGCCAGCGGGACAGGGGCCAGCGAGCAGTACTTC. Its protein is CASGTGASEQYF.

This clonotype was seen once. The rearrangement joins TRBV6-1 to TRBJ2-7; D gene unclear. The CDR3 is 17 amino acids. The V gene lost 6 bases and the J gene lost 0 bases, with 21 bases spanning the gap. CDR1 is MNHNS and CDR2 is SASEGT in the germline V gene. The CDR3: CASSRASRHASSYEQYF. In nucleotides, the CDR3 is TGTGCCAGCAGCCGCGCTTCCCGACACGCGAGCTCCTACGAGCAGTACTTC.

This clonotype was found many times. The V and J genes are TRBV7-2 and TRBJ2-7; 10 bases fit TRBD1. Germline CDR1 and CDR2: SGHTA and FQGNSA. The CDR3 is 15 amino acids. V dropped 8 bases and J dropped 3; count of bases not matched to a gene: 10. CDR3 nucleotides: TGTGCCAGCGGCCCAACCGGGACAGGGGTCTACGAGCAGTACTTC. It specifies CASGPTGTGVYEQYF.

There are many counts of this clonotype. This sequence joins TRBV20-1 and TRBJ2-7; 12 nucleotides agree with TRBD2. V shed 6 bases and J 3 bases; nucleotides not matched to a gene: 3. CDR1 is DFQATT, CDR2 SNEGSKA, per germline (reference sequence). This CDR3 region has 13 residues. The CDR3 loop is CSAPTSGSYEQYF. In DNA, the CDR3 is TGCAGTGCCCCGACTAGCGGGAGCTACGAGCAGTACTTC.

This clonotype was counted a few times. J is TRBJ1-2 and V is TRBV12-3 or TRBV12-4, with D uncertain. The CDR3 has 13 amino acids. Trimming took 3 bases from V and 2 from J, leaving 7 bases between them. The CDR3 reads CASSLEENYGYTF. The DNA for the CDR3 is TGTGCCAGCAGTTTGGAGGAAAACTATGGCTACACCTTC.